The rows below give T cell receptor beta chains drawn from one sample of a study of shared clonotypes between healthy human individuals. Libraries were prepared by immunoSEQ multiplex PCR; TCRdb keeps only in-frame clonotypes and omits some of them. The sample includes about 100,000 clones, about 71% of them seen just once. What was sequenced was memory CD8+ T cells sorted from blood. The origin of the receptors is a woman between 25 and 40 years old in good health. Each CDR3 is given with its conserved first and last residue. A D gene is named only where the DNA matches it firmly. Size is omitted from some rows. Given values are once, few, many or a class for expanded clones.

TRBJ2-2 - TRBD2 TRBV27 CASDISGRNTGELFF TGTGCCAGCGATATTAGCGGGAGGAACACCGGGGAGCTGTTTTTT
TRBJ1-1 - - TRBV7-2 CASSFSGEGKAFF TGTGCCAGCAGCTTCTCCGGGGAAGGAAAAGCTTTCTTT
TRBJ1-5 - - TRBV25-1 CASRGAESNQPQHF TGTGCCAGCAGGGGTGCAGAAAGCAATCAGCCCCAGCATTTT
TRBJ1-4 - - TRBV28 CASSLSQNEKLFF TGTGCCAGCAGTTTATCTCAGAATGAAAAACTGTTTTTT
TRBJ1-1 - TRBD1 TRBV5-5 CASSLGGGGTEAFF TGTGCCAGCAGCCTAGGGGGCGGCGGCACTGAAGCTTTCTTT
TRBJ1-1 few - TRBV25-1 CASSDAGPTEAFF TGTGCCAGCAGTGATGCGGGCCCCACTGAAGCTTTCTTT
TRBJ2-3 few TRBD1 TRBV25-1 CASSRDRSTDTQYF TGTGCCAGCAGCAGGGACAGGAGCACAGATACGCAGTATTTT
TRBJ2-7 - TRBD2 TRBV5-6 CASSYWGTSYEQYF TGTGCCAGCAGCTATTGGGGGACTAGCTACGAGCAGTACTTC
TRBJ2-7 once TRBD2 TRBV19 CASSIRSSGAYEQYF TGTGCCAGTAGTATCCGGTCTAGCGGAGCCTACGAGCAGTACTTC
TRBJ2-3 - - TRBV30 CAWSDPGADTQYF TGTGCCTGGAGTGACCCAGGGGCAGATACGCAGTATTTT
TRBJ2-7 few TRBD1 TRBV7-8 CASSRRQGGNKDEQYF TGTGCCAGCAGCAGGCGACAGGGGGGAAACAAGGACGAGCAGTACTTC
TRBJ2-1 - TRBD1 TRBV29-1 CSVTFGQGDYNEQFF TGCAGCGTTACCTTTGGACAGGGGGACTACAATGAGCAGTTCTTC
TRBJ2-7 - TRBD1 TRBV10-3 CANGTGSSYEQYF TGTGCCAACGGGACAGGTTCCTCCTACGAGCAGTACTTC
TRBJ1-5 - - TRBV7-3 CASSLTGGQPQHF TGTGCCAGCAGCTTAACGGGGGGGCAGCCCCAGCATTTT
TRBJ2-7 few TRBD1 TRBV4-1 CASSHYLGTGVSYEQYF TGCGCCAGCAGCCATTATCTCGGGACAGGGGTCTCCTACGAGCAGTACTTC
TRBJ2-7 - - TRBV7-2 CASSFFGGLGYEQYF TGTGCCAGCAGCTTTTTCGGGGGGCTGGGATACGAGCAGTACTTC
TRBJ2-1 - TRBD1 TRBV27 CASSLGTGGSLGEQFF TGTGCCAGCAGTCTCGGGACAGGGGGGAGTCTTGGTGAGCAGTTCTTC
TRBJ1-3 - - TRBV28 CASSPRQSSSGNTIYF TGTGCCAGCAGTCCCCGACAGTCGAGCTCTGGAAACACCATATATTTT
TRBJ2-1 few - TRBV5-4 CASSQEPGAEQFF TGTGCCAGCAGCCAGGAGCCGGGAGCTGAGCAGTTCTTC
TRBJ1-2 - - TRBV7-9 CASSLASEIYGYTF TGTGCCAGCAGCTTAGCATCGGAAATCTATGGCTACACCTTC
TRBJ1-3 - - TRBV7-9 CASSLLGGALTSSGNTIYF TGTGCCAGCAGCCTCCTCGGGGGGGCGCTTACCAGCTCTGGAAACACCATATATTTT
TRBJ2-7 - TRBD2 TRBV5-4 CASSLFRTSNARGYEQYF TGTGCCAGCAGCTTGTTTAGGACTAGTAATGCCCGCGGCTACGAGCAGTACTTC
TRBJ2-2 - - TRBV27 CASSLAQATGELFF TGTGCCAGCAGTCTCGCGCAGGCGACCGGGGAGCTGTTTTTT
TRBJ2-5 - - TRBV5-6 CASSLGGPDVETQYF TGTGCCAGCAGCCTCGGAGGGCCAGACGTAGAGACCCAGTACTTC
TRBJ2-7 - TRBD2 TRBV27 CASSLYSPGREGYEQYF TGTGCCAGCAGTTTATATTCCCCGGGACGGGAGGGCTACGAGCAGTACTTC
TRBJ2-5 - TRBD2 TRBV6-6 CASSSRLAGVKETQYF TGTGCCAGCAGTTCACGACTTGCGGGAGTTAAAGAGACCCAGTACTTC
TRBJ2-2 few - TRBV15 CATSPEGEGNTGELFF TGTGCCACCAGCCCCGAGGGTGAAGGGAACACCGGGGAGCTGTTTTTT
TRBJ2-5 - TRBD2 TRBV15 CATSGSGTSAMGETQYF TGTGCCACCAGCGGATCCGGGACTAGCGCCATGGGGGAGACCCAGTACTTC
TRBJ2-7 - TRBD1 TRBV7-6 CASSWDRGGGEQYF TGTGCCAGCAGCTGGGACAGGGGTGGAGGCGAGCAGTACTTC
TRBJ2-2 - TRBD2 TRBV7-6 CASSTRTSANTGELFF TGTGCCAGCAGCACCCGGACTAGCGCGAACACCGGGGAGCTGTTTTTT
TRBJ1-1 - - TRBV27 CASSLRPGTEAFF TGTGCCAGCAGTTTACGCCCCGGCACTGAAGCTTTCTTT
TRBJ2-5 - TRBD2 TRBV10-3 CAISESLAQETQYF TGTGCCATCAGTGAGTCACTAGCGCAGGAGACCCAGTACTTC
TRBJ2-5 - - TRBV18 CASSPKETQYF TGTGCCAGCTCACCGAAAGAGACCCAGTACTTC
TRBJ2-7 - - TRBV9 CASSVAGQGYEQYF TGTGCCAGCAGCGTAGCTGGGCAGGGCTACGAGCAGTACTTC
TRBJ1-5 - - TRBV4-1 CASSSRGPTRRMSNQPQHF TGCGCCAGCAGCTCACGGGGACCGACCCGAAGGATGAGCAATCAGCCCCAGCATTTT
TRBJ2-5 medium-sized TRBD1 TRBV27 CASSPWTGRGTQYF TGTGCCAGCAGTCCATGGACAGGACGGGGGACCCAGTACTTC
TRBJ2-5 many TRBD2 TRBV6-1 CASSELAGGPETQYF TGTGCCAGCAGTGAATTAGCGGGAGGGCCAGAGACCCAGTACTTC
TRBJ2-7 - TRBD1 TRBV28 CASSPRKGQGNRYEQYF TGTGCCAGCAGCCCCCGGAAAGGACAGGGAAATCGCTACGAGCAGTACTTC
TRBJ2-7 few - TRBV27 CASRGGGYEQYF TGTGCCAGCAGGGGGGGCGGGTACGAGCAGTACTTC
TRBJ1-1 once - TRBV11-2 CASSLDQQGENTEAFF TGTGCCAGCAGCTTAGATCAGCAGGGCGAGAACACTGAAGCTTTCTTT
TRBJ2-3 - - TRBV19 CASSHVWGTDTQYF TGTGCCAGTAGCCACGTTTGGGGGACAGATACGCAGTATTTT